What follows are 11 T cell receptor beta chains derived from one specimen sequenced in a study of cytomegalovirus exposure and HLA in healthy donors. Primers for the PCR totalled 60 Vbeta and 13 Jbeta. Libraries were prepared by immunoSEQ multiplex PCR; TCRdb keeps only in-frame clonotypes and omits some of them. The table lists approximately 100,000 clones, 70% to 80% of them singletons. Sequenced sample: PBMCs. The receptors were sampled from a woman in her forties in good health and CMV-seropositive.

This sequence joins TRBV5-6 and TRBJ1-5, with TRBD1 identical over 8 bases. V was clipped by 1 base and J by 0 bases; unmatched bases: 3. Germline CDR1 reads SGHDT; CDR2 reads YYEEEE. The CDR3 has 16 residues. CDR3 sequence reads: CASSLTGGVSNQPQHF. CDR3 coding DNA: TGTGCCAGCAGCTTGACAGGGGGAGTTAGCAATCAGCCCCAGCATTTT.

The chain combines TRBV30 with TRBJ2-5; 9 bases are a match to TRBD2. The assigned J gene may be wrong: the sequence end matches TRBJ2-7 better. Germline V CDR1 and CDR2: GTSNPN, SVGIG (reference sequence). This CDR3 contains 15 residues. CDR3 DNA: TGTGCCTGGAGTGTGGGTAGCGGGGGTTTCTACGAGCAGTACTTC. Encoded protein: CAWSVGSGGFYEQYF.

This chain links TRBV18 with TRBJ1-2, with D unclear. CDR3 size: 14 residues. Germline assignment: CDR1 KGHSH and CDR2 LQKENI. V lost 3 bases and J lost 0, with 8 bases in between. CDR3 sequence reads: CASSPVSANYGYTF. The CDR3 nucleotides are TGTGCCAGCTCACCGGTATCGGCTAACTATGGCTACACCTTC.

This chain connects TRBV30 to TRBJ1-1; 10 nucleotides line up with TRBD1. The junction had 10 bases not matched to a gene; V was cut back by 5 bases and J by 7 bases. The germline V gene encodes CDR1 GTSNPN and CDR2 SVGIG (reference sequence). The CDR3 loop spans 14 amino acids. The CDR3 loop reads CAWARTGGRSEAFF. The CDR3 DNA reads as TGTGCCTGGGCGAGGACAGGGGGACGCAGTGAAGCTTTCTTT.

This clone has only a few counts. This chain links TRBV4-1 with TRBJ1-1; the D gene is possibly TRBD1 (6 bases). The CDR3 extends over 15 amino acids. V gave up 2 bases and J gave up 7 bases, with 17 bases separating them. The germline gives CDR1 MGHRA, CDR2 YSYEKL. DNA for the CDR3: TGCGCCAGCAGCCAACTCGTGGGGGGGCCCCTTGAAGCTTTCTTT. Translation gives CASSQLVGGPLEAFF.

The chain employs TRBV30 and TRBJ2-4, with TRBD2 matching over 7 bases. There are 15 residues in the CDR3. From germline, CDR1 is GTSNPN and CDR2 SVGIG (reference sequence). Germline trimming cut 3 bases from V and 3 bases from J; bases unmatched to any gene: 8. The CDR3, as DNA: TGTGCCTGGAGCCCAGCCGGCGGGGGCAAAAACATTCAGTACTTC. The encoded protein is CAWSPAGGGKNIQYF.

V is TRBV5-5 and J is TRBJ2-7; no firm D call. Trimming shortened V by 0 bases and J by 2 bases, and 6 bases separated the two germline ends. The CDR3 runs to 13 residues. CDR1 is SGHKS and CDR2 is YYEKEE in the germline V gene (reference sequence). This chain's CDR3 is CASSLAVTYEQYF. CDR3 DNA sequence: TGTGCCAGCAGCTTGGCCGTTACCTACGAGCAGTACTTC.

This clone was counted once. The gene calls are TRBV5-6 and TRBJ1-3; maybe TRBD1 (5 bases). Trimming cost V 0 bases and J 11 bases, with 15 bases left between them. The length of the CDR3 is 14 residues. CDR1 is SGHDT and CDR2 is YYEEEE in the germline V gene. As DNA, the CDR3 is TGTGCCAGCAGCTTGGGGAGCCCAGGGAACGCCATATATTTT. Translation gives CASSLGSPGNAIYF.

As regards this clone: Mismatch with germline at one junction end may stem from a read error. The chain carries TRBV4-1 and TRBJ1-2; D is ambiguous. The CDR3 consists of 15 residues. Germline CDR1 is MGHRA and CDR2 is YSYEKL. CDR3 sequence (DNA): TGCGCCAGCAGCCAAGATTTTCCCCTGAGCTATGACTACACCTTC. Translation: CASSQDFPLSYDYTF.

This chain's CDR3 is CAWSRAGERSPLHF. For the CDR3, the DNA is TGTGCCTGGAGTCGCGCAGGGGAGAGGTCACCCCTCCACTTT. V is TRBV30 and J is TRBJ1-6, with D perhaps TRBD1 (6 bases). Trimming shortened V by 2 bases and J by 10 bases, and 15 bases separated the two germline ends. Germline values: CDR1 GTSNPN, CDR2 SVGIG (reference sequence). The CDR3 runs 14 residues.

The chain couples TRBV10-1 to TRBJ2-7; D is unclear. The CDR3 is 13 residues long. Germline V gene data show CDR1 as WNHNN and CDR2 as SYGVQD (reference sequence). Trimming cost V 4 bases and J 6 bases, with 13 bases left between them. CDR3 in amino acids: CASSGNKAGEQYF. The CDR3 nucleotides read TGCGCCAGCAGTGGGAATAAGGCAGGCGAGCAGTACTTC.